Below are 22 T cell receptor beta chains sequenced from a single sample in a study of blood T cell repertoires in COVID-19. Profiling relied on immunoSEQ multiplex PCR, and the TCRdb table lists in-frame clones only, not all of them. In the table there are about 150,000 clones, around 85% of which are singletons. The specimen was peripheral blood. The receptors were sampled from a woman in her sixties or seventies with acute or convalescent COVID-19.

This sequence joins TRBV20-1 and TRBJ2-2; D might be TRBD1 (5 bases). Trimming shortened V by 6 bases and J by 5 bases, and 7 bases separated the two germline ends. The germline gives CDR1 DFQATT, CDR2 SNEGSKA (reference sequence). There are 11 residues in the CDR3. This CDR3 is CSAQGTGELFF. The CDR3 DNA is TGCAGTGCCCAGGGTACCGGGGAGCTGTTTTTT.

The V and J genes are TRBV6-5 and TRBJ1-6; 7 bases are a match to TRBD1. CDR3 length: 15 amino acids. V lost 6 bases to trimming and J lost 7 bases; unmatched junction nucleotides: 9. Per the germline V gene, CDR1 is MNHEY and CDR2 is SVGAGI. The CDR3 loop reads CASSRTGATNSPLHF. CDR3 DNA: TGTGCCAGCAGCCGAACAGGGGCCACAAATTCACCCCTCCACTTT.

The rearrangement uses TRBV5-1 and TRBJ1-2; 9 bases align to TRBD1. The germline gives CDR1 SGHRS, CDR2 YFSETQ. This CDR3 region has 15 residues. J was trimmed by 3 bases and V by 7 bases; bases with no gene match: 10. CDR3 amino acids: CASVEQRTGDYGYTF. CDR3 bases: TGCGCCAGCGTGGAGCAAAGGACAGGGGACTATGGCTACACCTTC.

Note on this clone: Other nucleotide sequences from this sample produce the same CDR3. The chain employs TRBV5-1 and TRBJ1-2, with 9 bases fitting TRBD1. Losses at the gene ends were 3 bases for V and 2 bases for J; bases not matched to a gene: 2. The CDR3 is made up of 14 amino acids. The germline CDR1 and CDR2 sequences are SGHRS and YFSETQ. DNA for the CDR3: TGCGCCAGCAGCTCAGGGACAGGGAACTATGGCTACACCTTC. Translating gives CASSSGTGNYGYTF.

This clone has just one count. The chain links TRBV11-1 to TRBJ1-1; the match to TRBD1 covers 10 bases. With 5 bases clipped from V and 7 bases from J, the junction kept 7 bases outside the gene matches. There are 14 residues in the CDR3. Germline assignment: CDR1 SGHAT and CDR2 FQDESV (reference sequence). CDR3 sequence: CASSQNRDRGEAFF. DNA for the CDR3: TGTGCCAGCAGCCAAAACCGGGACAGGGGTGAAGCTTTCTTT.

A note on this clone: Other DNA sequences within the sample encode an identical CDR3. This chain uses TRBV15 with TRBJ1-3, with D perhaps matching TRBD1 (6 bases). V was clipped by 3 bases and J by 0 bases, with 18 bases between them. The CDR3 has 18 amino acids. Germline CDR1 reads LNHNV; CDR2 reads YYDKDF (reference sequence). CDR3 in amino acids: CATSSRTEYFTSGNTIYF. Written as DNA, the CDR3 is TGTGCCACCAGCAGCCGGACAGAATATTTTACCTCTGGAAACACCATATATTTT.

V and J are TRBV2 and TRBJ1-4; D remains ambiguous. V lost 5 bases to trimming and J lost 7 bases, with 5 bases between them. Germline CDR1 reads SNHLY; CDR2 reads FYNNEI. The CDR3 spans 11 residues. DNA for the CDR3: TGTGCCAGCAGTTCTGTTGAAAAACTGTTTTTT. It encodes CASSSVEKLFF.

The chain uses TRBV7-3 and TRBJ2-1; a weak D match, TRBD1 (5 bases). Trimming removed 3 bases from V and 1 base from J, with 7 bases in between. CDR3 length equals 14 residues. Germline values: CDR1 SGHTA, CDR2 FQGTGA. CDR3 amino acids: CASSFKGSYNEQFF. CDR3 DNA: TGTGCCAGCAGCTTTAAGGGGTCCTACAATGAGCAGTTCTTC.

V is TRBV18 and J is TRBJ2-4, with unresolved D. The CDR3 spans 13 residues. Trimming shortened V by 0 bases and J by 5 bases, and 5 bases separated the two germline ends. The germline V gene has CDR1 KGHSH and CDR2 LQKENI. This CDR3 is CASSPPVQNIQYF. CDR3 sequence (DNA): TGTGCCAGCTCACCACCCGTCCAAAACATTCAGTACTTC.

The rearrangement links TRBV11-2 to TRBJ2-7; 10 positions match TRBD2. V trimming: 9 bases; J trimming: 5 bases; junction bases outside the gene matches: 7. Per germline, CDR1 SGHAT and CDR2 FQNNGV. The CDR3 covers 13 residues. The CDR3 spells CASGSGGADEQYF. The CDR3 bases are TGTGCCAGTGGGAGCGGGGGGGCGGACGAGCAGTACTTC.

The rearrangement links TRBV7-9 to TRBJ1-4; tentative D call: TRBD1 (6 bases). Germline loops: CDR1 SEHNR, CDR2 FQNEAQ (reference sequence). Trimming removed 1 base at V and 6 bases at J, with 12 bases between. The CDR3 extends over 15 amino acids. The CDR3 here is CASSLDQGLDEKLFF. The CDR3 DNA reads as TGTGCCAGCAGCTTAGATCAGGGGTTGGATGAAAAACTGTTTTTT.

J is TRBJ1-2 and V is TRBV3-1 (or the pseudogene TRBV3-2); the match to TRBD1 covers 10 bases. Germline V gene lookup returns CDR1 LGHDT and CDR2 YNNKEL (reference sequence). V lost 4 bases and J lost 7; bases outside the gene matches: 15. The CDR3 length is 17 residues. Here the CDR3 reads CASSRGDPTGGLGGYTF. As DNA, the CDR3 is TGTGCCAGCAGCCGAGGGGATCCGACAGGGGGCCTCGGTGGCTACACCTTC.

The chain links TRBV6-5 to TRBJ1-5, with D perhaps TRBD1 (5 bases). V gave up 8 bases and J gave up 3 bases, with 17 bases separating them. The germline gives CDR1 MNHEY, CDR2 SVGAGI. The CDR3 has 15 residues. CDR3 amino acids: CASQGWGDINQPQHF. The DNA of the CDR3 is TGTGCCAGCCAAGGGTGGGGGGATATCAATCAGCCCCAGCATTTT.

The chain combines TRBV6-5 with TRBJ1-2, with a tentative D call TRBD1 (5 bases). The CDR3 is made up of 14 amino acids. CDR1 and CDR2 (germline): MNHEY, SVGAGI. Trimming removed 11 bases at V and 8 bases at J, with 24 bases between. CDR3 residues: CASCRGFETHGYTF. CDR3 nucleotide sequence: TGTGCCTCCTGCCGGGGGTTTGAGACGCACGGCTACACCTTC.

This chain connects TRBV20-1 to TRBJ1-5; 9 nucleotides match TRBD1. J lost 8 bases, V lost 3 bases, and 11 bases had no gene match. Germline CDR1 is DFQATT and CDR2 is SNEGSKA (reference sequence). CDR3 size: 15 residues. The DNA of the CDR3 is TGCAGTGCTAGTAGTGGACAGGGGTTGTGGGAGCCCCAGCATTTT. Translating gives CSASSGQGLWEPQHF.

The genes are TRBV7-3 and TRBJ2-7, with TRBD2 identical over 9 bases. This CDR3 is built from 12 residues. Germline CDR1 reads SGHTA; CDR2 reads FQGTGA. V trimming: 2 bases; J trimming: 7 bases; junction bases outside the gene matches: 0. The CDR3 reads CASSLLAGEQYF. Here the CDR3 DNA reads TGTGCCAGCAGCTTACTAGCGGGGGAGCAGTACTTC.

The V and J genes are TRBV5-8 and TRBJ1-2; possibly TRBD1 for D (6 bases). The CDR3 loop spans 14 amino acids. In germline, CDR1 is SGHTS, CDR2 YDEGEE. The V end was cut by 0 bases, the J end by 4 bases, with 10 bases between. The CDR3 nucleotides are TGTGCCAGCAGCTTGGGACGGACAGCCTATGGCTACACCTTC. Residues: CASSLGRTAYGYTF.

V is TRBV18 and J is TRBJ2-7; no clear D gene. Germline V gives CDR1 KGHSH, CDR2 LQKENI. Trimming cost V 4 bases and J 1 base, with 11 bases left between them. CDR3 length: 14 amino acids. This CDR3 is CASSLHSGSYEQYV. CDR3 nucleotides: TGTGCCAGCTCACTTCATTCGGGTTCCTACGAGCAGTACGTC.

The CDR3 spells CASSQLPGEGYEQYV. CDR3 nucleotides: TGTGCCAGCTCACAACTTCCGGGTGAGGGCTACGAGCAGTACGTC. V and J are TRBV18 and TRBJ2-7; D possibly corresponds to TRBD2 (5 bases). This CDR3 is 15 amino acids long. Trimming left V 4 bases short and J 3 bases short, with 16 bases between. CDR1 and CDR2 from the germline V gene are KGHSH and LQKENI.

The V call is TRBV11-2, the J call TRBJ2-1; TRBD1 agrees at 7 bases. The CDR3 loop spans 15 amino acids. V was clipped by 5 bases and J by 9 bases; unmatched bases: 13. CDR1 is SGHAT and CDR2 is FQNNGV in the germline V gene. As DNA, the CDR3 is TGTGCCAGCAGCATAACAGGGGCGCTGGTCGGTGAGCAGTTCTTC. Its protein is CASSITGALVGEQFF.

The chain joins TRBV7-2 to TRBJ2-3; D may be TRBD2 (5 bases). Germline loops: CDR1 SGHTA, CDR2 FQGNSA. This CDR3 is 14 amino acids long. V was shortened by 5 bases and J by 3 bases, with 12 bases between the two germline ends. CDR3 amino acids: CASSQRRDTDTQYF. DNA of the CDR3: TGTGCCAGCAGCCAGCGTCGGGATACAGATACGCAGTATTTT.

This rearrangement joins TRBV7-2 to TRBJ2-1; 10 bases fit TRBD2. The junction had 5 bases not matched to a gene; V was cut back by 5 bases and J by 4 bases. Germline CDR1 reads SGHTA; CDR2 reads FQGNSA. The CDR3 contains 15 residues. The CDR3 DNA sequence: TGTGCCAGCAGCCCTAGCGGGGGCTTGTACAATGAGCAGTTCTTC. It is translated as CASSPSGGLYNEQFF.